The rows below give T cell receptor beta chains drawn from one sample of a study of shared clonotypes between healthy human individuals. Clones were read by immunoSEQ multiplex PCR, and TCRdb kept only the in-frame ones, dropping some. This repertoire shows fewer than 3 million clones, 80% to 95% found once; its top ten account for 0.37%. The material sequenced was naive CD4+ T cells from PBMCs. The source is a man younger than 35 in good health. Some clones in this sample may be carry-over from other donors' samples. Both conserved end residues are part of each CDR3. A D gene is named only where the DNA matches it firmly. Only part of the rows carry a size: once, few, many, or a class if the clone is expanded.

>.|TRBJ2-1|TRBD2|TRBV19
CASSMGFGGRGSYNEQFF
TGTGCCAGTAGTATGGGGTTTGGCGGGAGGGGATCCTACAATGAGCAGTTCTTC
>.|TRBJ2-1|TRBD2|TRBV9
CASSQPAGEVYNEQFF
TGTGCCAGCAGCCAACCCGCGGGAGAGGTCTACAATGAGCAGTTCTTC
>once|TRBJ2-1|TRBD2|TRBV6-5
CASKILAGAHEQFF
TGTGCCAGCAAGATTCTAGCGGGAGCGCACGAGCAGTTCTTC
>.|TRBJ2-2|TRBD2|TRBV27
CASSLGSGADTGELFF
TGTGCCAGCAGTTTAGGGAGCGGGGCGGACACCGGGGAGCTGTTTTTT
>.|TRBJ2-2|TRBD2|TRBV4-3
CASSQAFGAGDTGELFF
TGCGCCAGCAGCCAAGCCTTTGGAGCGGGAGACACCGGGGAGCTGTTTTTT
>.|TRBJ2-3|TRBD1|TRBV10-1
CASSGGQGSTDTQYF
TGCGCCAGCAGTGGCGGACAGGGGAGCACAGATACGCAGTATTTT
>.|TRBJ1-6|.|TRBV7-9
CASSSTGGNSPLHF
TGTGCCAGCAGCTCGACAGGAGGGAATTCACCCCTCCACTTT
>.|TRBJ2-7|.|TRBV28
CASSQDPSKPYEQYF
TGTGCCAGCAGTCAGGACCCATCTAAACCCTACGAGCAGTACTTC
>.|TRBJ1-2|.|TRBV9
CASSVEPGAPDGYTF
TGTGCCAGCAGCGTAGAGCCGGGGGCCCCGGACGGCTACACCTTC
>once|TRBJ1-6|.|TRBV6-5
CASSYSARAYNSPLHF
TGTGCCAGCAGTTACTCCGCCAGGGCGTATAATTCACCCCTCCACTTT
>.|TRBJ2-5|TRBD1|TRBV7-9
CASSWGQAVQETQYF
TGTGCCAGCAGCTGGGGACAGGCGGTACAAGAGACCCAGTACTTC
>.|TRBJ1-5|.|TRBV7-8
CASSLEAYTLNQPQHF
TGTGCCAGCAGCTTAGAGGCCTACACCCTCAATCAGCCCCAGCATTTT
>once|TRBJ1-1|.|TRBV28
CASGEPGGQGTEAFF
TGTGCCAGCGGAGAACCAGGTGGGCAGGGCACTGAAGCTTTCTTT
>.|TRBJ1-1|.|TRBV6-6
CASSYAGSEAFF
TGTGCCAGCAGTTACGCGGGATCTGAAGCTTTCTTT
>.|TRBJ2-2|.|TRBV27
CASHWSQGAGELFF
TGTGCCAGCCACTGGTCCCAAGGGGCCGGGGAGCTGTTTTTT
>few|TRBJ2-7|TRBD1|TRBV29-1
CSANRGTNEQYF
TGCAGCGCGAACAGGGGAACTAACGAGCAGTACTTC
>once|TRBJ1-5|.|TRBV28
CASVGPNQPQHF
TGTGCCAGCGTTGGCCCGAATCAGCCCCAGCATTTT
>.|TRBJ2-4|.|TRBV9
CASSVSPQNIQYF
TGTGCCAGCAGCGTATCGCCCCAGAACATTCAGTACTTC
>.|TRBJ2-5|TRBD1|TRBV18
CASSPLGQGRTRETQYF
TGTGCCAGCTCACCCTTAGGACAGGGCCGGACCCGGGAGACCCAGTACTTC
>.|TRBJ2-7|TRBD2|TRBV5-1
CASSLEAGGPEQYF
TGCGCCAGCAGCTTGGAAGCGGGAGGTCCCGAGCAGTACTTC
>.|TRBJ2-7|TRBD1|TRBV29-1
CSVGVNRGPGEQYF
TGCAGCGTTGGGGTGAACAGGGGTCCGGGCGAGCAGTACTTC
>.|TRBJ1-1|.|TRBV6-5
CASSPTGTEAFF
TGTGCCAGCAGCCCAACAGGGACTGAAGCTTTCTTT
>.|TRBJ2-1|TRBD2|TRBV9
CASSFAGTSGRVSYNEQFF
TGTGCCAGCAGCTTCGCAGGGACTAGCGGGAGGGTTTCCTACAATGAGCAGTTCTTC
>once|TRBJ1-2|.|TRBV5-6
CASSLRPQNWYGYTF
TGTGCCAGCAGCTTGCGACCCCAAAACTGGTATGGCTACACCTTC
>once|TRBJ2-3|.|TRBV30
CAWRKRDTQYF
TGTGCCTGGAGGAAACGGGATACGCAGTATTTT
>.|TRBJ2-7|TRBD2|TRBV28
CASSGEGRPGNEQYF
TGTGCCAGCAGTGGGGAGGGGCGCCCTGGGAACGAGCAGTACTTC
>.|TRBJ2-1|.|TRBV4-3
CASSQDLGPREQFF
TGCGCCAGCAGCCAAGATCTAGGCCCGCGGGAGCAGTTCTTC